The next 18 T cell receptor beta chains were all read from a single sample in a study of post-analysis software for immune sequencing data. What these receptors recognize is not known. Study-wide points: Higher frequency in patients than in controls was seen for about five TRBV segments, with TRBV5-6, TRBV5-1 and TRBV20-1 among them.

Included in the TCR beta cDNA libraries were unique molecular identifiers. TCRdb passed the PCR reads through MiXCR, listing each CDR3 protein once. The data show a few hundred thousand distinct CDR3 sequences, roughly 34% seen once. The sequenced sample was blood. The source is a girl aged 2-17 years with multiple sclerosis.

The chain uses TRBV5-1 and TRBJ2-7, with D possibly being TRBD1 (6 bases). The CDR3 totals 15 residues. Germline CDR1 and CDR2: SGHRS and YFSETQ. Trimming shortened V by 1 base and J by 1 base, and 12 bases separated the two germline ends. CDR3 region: CASSLTRGISYEQYF. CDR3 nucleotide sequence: TGCGCCAGCAGCTTGACCAGGGGAATTTCCTACGAGCAGTACTTC. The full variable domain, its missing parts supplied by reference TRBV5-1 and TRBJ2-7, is KAGVTQTPRYLIKTRGQQVTLSCSPISGHRSVSWYQQTPGQGLQFLFEYFSETQRNKGNFPGRFSGRQFSNSRSEMNVSTLELGDSALYLCASSLTRGISYEQYFGPGTRLTVT.

DNA of the CDR3: TGTGCCAGCAGCTTGGCTGGGAGGAGGGGCTACGAGCAGTACTTC. Translating gives CASSLAGRRGYEQYF. The rearrangement uses TRBV5-4 and TRBJ2-7; tentative D call: TRBD2 (6 bases). The CDR3 is 15 residues long. The V gene's germline CDR1 is SGHNT and CDR2 YYREEE (reference sequence). The V gene lost 0 bases and the J gene lost 3 bases, with 13 bases spanning the gap.

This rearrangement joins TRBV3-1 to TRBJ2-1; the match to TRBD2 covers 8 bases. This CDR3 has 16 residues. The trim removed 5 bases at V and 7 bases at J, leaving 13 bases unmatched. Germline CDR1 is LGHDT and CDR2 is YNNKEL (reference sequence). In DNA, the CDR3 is TGTGCCAGCAGCAAAAGAGGCACTAGCGGTTATAATGAGCAGTTCTTC. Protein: CASSKRGTSGYNEQFF.

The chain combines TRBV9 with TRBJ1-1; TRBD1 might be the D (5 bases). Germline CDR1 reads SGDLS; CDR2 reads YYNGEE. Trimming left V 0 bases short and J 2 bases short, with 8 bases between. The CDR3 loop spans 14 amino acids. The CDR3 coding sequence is TGTGCCAGCAGCGTAGGACAGACCAACACTGAAGCTTTCTTT. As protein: CASSVGQTNTEAFF.

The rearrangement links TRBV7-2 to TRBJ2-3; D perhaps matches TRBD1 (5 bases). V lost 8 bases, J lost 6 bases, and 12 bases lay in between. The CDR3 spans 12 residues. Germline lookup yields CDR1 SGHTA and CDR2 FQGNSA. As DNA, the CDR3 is TGTGCCAGCGGGGCGCCCGCGGATACGCAGTATTTT. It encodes CASGAPADTQYF.

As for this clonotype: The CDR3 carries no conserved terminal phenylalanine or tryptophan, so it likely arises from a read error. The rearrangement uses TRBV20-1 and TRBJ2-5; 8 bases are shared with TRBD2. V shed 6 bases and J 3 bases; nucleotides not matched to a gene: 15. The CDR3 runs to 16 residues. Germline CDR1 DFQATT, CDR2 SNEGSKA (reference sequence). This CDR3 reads CSALPPDGTRKETQYV. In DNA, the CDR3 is TGCAGTGCGCTGCCCCCCGACGGGACTAGGAAAGAGACCCAGTACGTC.

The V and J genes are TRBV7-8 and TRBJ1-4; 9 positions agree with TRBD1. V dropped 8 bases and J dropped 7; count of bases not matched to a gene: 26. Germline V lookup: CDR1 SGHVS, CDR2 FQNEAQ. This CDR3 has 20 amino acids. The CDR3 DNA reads TGTGCCAGCGGCGATCACCAGAAGGGGAACCGCGGGACAGGGTCTGAAAAACTGTTTTTT. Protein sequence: CASGDHQKGNRGTGSEKLFF.

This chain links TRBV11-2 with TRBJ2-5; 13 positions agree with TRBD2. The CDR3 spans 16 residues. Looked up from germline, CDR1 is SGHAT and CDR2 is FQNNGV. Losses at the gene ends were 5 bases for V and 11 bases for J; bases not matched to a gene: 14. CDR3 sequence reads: CASSLLWTSGGYEQYF. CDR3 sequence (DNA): TGTGCCAGCAGCCTGCTGTGGACTAGCGGGGGTTATGAGCAGTACTTC.

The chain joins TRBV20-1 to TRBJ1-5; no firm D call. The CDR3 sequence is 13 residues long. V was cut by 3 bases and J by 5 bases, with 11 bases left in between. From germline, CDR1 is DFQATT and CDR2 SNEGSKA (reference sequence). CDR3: CSARLGLDQPQHF. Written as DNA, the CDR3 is TGCAGTGCTAGGTTAGGGTTGGATCAGCCCCAGCATTTT.

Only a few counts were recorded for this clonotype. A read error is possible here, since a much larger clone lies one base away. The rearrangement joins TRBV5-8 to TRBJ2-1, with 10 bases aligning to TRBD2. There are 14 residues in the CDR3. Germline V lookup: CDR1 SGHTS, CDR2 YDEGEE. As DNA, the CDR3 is TGTGCCAGCCTTGAGCGGGGGGGCTACAATGAGCGGTTCTTC. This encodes CASLERGGYNERFF.

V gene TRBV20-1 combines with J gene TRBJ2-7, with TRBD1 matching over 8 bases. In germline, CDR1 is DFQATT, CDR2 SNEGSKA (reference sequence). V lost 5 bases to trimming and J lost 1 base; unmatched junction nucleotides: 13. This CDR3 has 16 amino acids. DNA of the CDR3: TGCAGTGCTGGCCCTTCTAGGACAGGGACTTCCTACGAGCAGTACTTC. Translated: CSAGPSRTGTSYEQYF.

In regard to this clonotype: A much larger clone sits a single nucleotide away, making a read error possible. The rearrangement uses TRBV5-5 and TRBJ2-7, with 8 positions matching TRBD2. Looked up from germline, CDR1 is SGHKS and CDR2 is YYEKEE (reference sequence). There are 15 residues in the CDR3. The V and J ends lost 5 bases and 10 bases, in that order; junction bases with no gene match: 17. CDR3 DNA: TGTGCCAGCAGTGGTGCGGGGGGACACCAAGAGGCCCAGTACTTC. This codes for CASSGAGGHQEAQYF. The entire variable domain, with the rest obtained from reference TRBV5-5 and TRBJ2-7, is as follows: DAGVTQSPTHLIKTRGQQVTLRCSPISGHKSVSWYQQVLGQGPQFIFQYYEKEERGRGNFPDRFSARQFPNYSSELNVNALLLGDSALYLCASSGAGGHQEAQYFGPGTRLTVT.

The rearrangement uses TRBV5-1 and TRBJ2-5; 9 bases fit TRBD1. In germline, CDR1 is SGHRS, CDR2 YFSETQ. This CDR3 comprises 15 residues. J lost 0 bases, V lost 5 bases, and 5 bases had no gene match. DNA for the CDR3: TGCGCCAGCAGGACAGGACAGGGGTACCAAGAGACCCAGTACTTC. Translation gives CASRTGQGYQETQYF. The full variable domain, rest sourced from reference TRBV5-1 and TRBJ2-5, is KAGVTQTPRYLIKTRGQQVTLSCSPISGHRSVSWYQQTPGQGLQFLFEYFSETQRNKGNFPGRFSGRQFSNSRSEMNVSTLELGDSALYLCASRTGQGYQETQYFGPGTRLLVL.

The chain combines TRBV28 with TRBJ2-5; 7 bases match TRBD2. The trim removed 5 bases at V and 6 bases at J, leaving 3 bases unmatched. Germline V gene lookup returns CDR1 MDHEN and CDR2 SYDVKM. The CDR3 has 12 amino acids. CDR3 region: CASSRAGKTQYF. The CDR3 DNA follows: TGTGCCAGCAGTCGAGCGGGGAAGACCCAGTACTTC.

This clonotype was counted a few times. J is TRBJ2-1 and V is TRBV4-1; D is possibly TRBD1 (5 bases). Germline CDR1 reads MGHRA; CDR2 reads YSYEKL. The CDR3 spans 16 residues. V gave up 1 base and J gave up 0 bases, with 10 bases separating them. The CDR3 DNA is TGCGCCAGCAGCCAAGTAGACAGCTACTCCTACAATGAGCAGTTCTTC. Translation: CASSQVDSYSYNEQFF.

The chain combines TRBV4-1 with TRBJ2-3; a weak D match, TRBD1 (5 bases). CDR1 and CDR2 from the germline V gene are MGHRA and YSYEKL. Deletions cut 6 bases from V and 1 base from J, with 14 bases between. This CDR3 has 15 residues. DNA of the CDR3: TGCGCCAGCAGTACGTGGGGCGAGCGCACAGATACGCAGTATTTT. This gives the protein CASSTWGERTDTQYF.

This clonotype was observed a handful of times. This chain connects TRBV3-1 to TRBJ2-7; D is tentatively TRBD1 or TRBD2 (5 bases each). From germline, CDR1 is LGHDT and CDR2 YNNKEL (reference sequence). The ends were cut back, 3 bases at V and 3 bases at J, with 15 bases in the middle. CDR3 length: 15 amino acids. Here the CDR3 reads CASSHGGIKNYEQYF. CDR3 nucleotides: TGTGCCAGCAGCCATGGGGGAATCAAGAACTACGAGCAGTACTTC.

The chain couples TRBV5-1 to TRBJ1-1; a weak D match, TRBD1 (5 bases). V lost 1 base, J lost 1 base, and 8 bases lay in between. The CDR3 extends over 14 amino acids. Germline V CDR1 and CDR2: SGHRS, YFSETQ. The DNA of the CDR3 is TGCGCCAGCAGCTTGCTGACAGCGAACACTGAAGCTTTCTTT. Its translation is CASSLLTANTEAFF. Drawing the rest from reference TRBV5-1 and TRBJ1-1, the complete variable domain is KAGVTQTPRYLIKTRGQQVTLSCSPISGHRSVSWYQQTPGQGLQFLFEYFSETQRNKGNFPGRFSGRQFSNSRSEMNVSTLELGDSALYLCASSLLTANTEAFFGQGTRLTVV.